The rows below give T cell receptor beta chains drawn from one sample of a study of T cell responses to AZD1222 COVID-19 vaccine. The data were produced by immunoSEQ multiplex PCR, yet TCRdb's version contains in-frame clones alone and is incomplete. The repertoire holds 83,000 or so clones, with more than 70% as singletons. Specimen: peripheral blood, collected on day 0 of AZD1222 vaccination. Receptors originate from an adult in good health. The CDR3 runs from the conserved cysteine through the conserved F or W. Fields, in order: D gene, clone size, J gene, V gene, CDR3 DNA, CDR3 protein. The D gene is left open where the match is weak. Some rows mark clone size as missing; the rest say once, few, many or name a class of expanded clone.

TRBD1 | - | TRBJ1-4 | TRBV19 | TGTGCCAGTACCACTCGACAGGGAACTAATGAAAAACTGTTTTTT | CASTTRQGTNEKLFF
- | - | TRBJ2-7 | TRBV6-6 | TGTGCCAGCAGTTACTCTCAGAGCTACGAGCAGTACTTC | CASSYSQSYEQYF
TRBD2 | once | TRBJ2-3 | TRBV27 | TGTGCCAGTATGGGGGGGAGCACAGATACGCAGTATTTT | CASMGGSTDTQYF
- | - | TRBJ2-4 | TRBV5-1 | TGCGCCAGCAGCTTGGATAGTGTTTCCAAAAACATTCAGTACTTC | CASSLDSVSKNIQYF
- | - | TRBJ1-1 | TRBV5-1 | TGCGCCAGCAGCTTGGGCCAGGGAGGTGAAGCTTTCTTT | CASSLGQGGEAFF
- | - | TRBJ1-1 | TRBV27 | TGTGCCAGCAGTTTATCAGGACCCGTGGGAATGAACACTGAAGCTTTCTTT | CASSLSGPVGMNTEAFF
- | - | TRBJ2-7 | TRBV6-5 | TGTGCCAGCGGCTACTCGGACGAGCAGTACTTC | CASGYSDEQYF
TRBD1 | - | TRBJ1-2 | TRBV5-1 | TGCGCCAGCAGCAGATCCGCCGGGACAGCTAACTATGGCTACACCTTC | CASSRSAGTANYGYTF
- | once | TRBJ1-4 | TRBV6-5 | TGTGCCAGCAGCCGGGTCCGTAATGAAAAACTGTTTTTT | CASSRVRNEKLFF
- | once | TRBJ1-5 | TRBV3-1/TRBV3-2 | TGTGCCAGCAGCCAAGGGGGTCGTTCGAATCAGCCCCAGCATTTT | CASSQGGRSNQPQHF
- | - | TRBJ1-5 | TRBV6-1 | TGTGCCAGCAGTGAACAGGATAGCAATCAGCCCCAGCATTTT | CASSEQDSNQPQHF
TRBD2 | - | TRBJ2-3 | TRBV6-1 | TGTGCCAGCAGTGAGCTAGCGGGGGGTCCCACAGATACGCAGTATTTT | CASSELAGGPTDTQYF
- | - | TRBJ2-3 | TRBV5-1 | TGCGCCAGCAGTTTAGCGGATACGCAGTATTTT | CASSLADTQYF
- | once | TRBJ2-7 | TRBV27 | TGTGCCAGCTCCTTCAACGCGGGGCGAGAGCAGTACTTC | CASSFNAGREQYF
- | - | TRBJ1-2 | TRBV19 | TGTGCCAGTAGTATTGATCCACGGATTTATGGCTACACCTTC | CASSIDPRIYGYTF
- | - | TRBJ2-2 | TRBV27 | TGTGCCAGCAGTTTGACACAGGGGAGGCCTACGAACACCGGGGAGCTGTTTTTT | CASSLTQGRPTNTGELFF
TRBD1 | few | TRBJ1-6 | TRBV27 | TGTGCCAGCAGCCTACAGGGGTTGCGCAATTCACCCCTCCACTTT | CASSLQGLRNSPLHF
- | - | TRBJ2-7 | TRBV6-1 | TGTGCCAGCAGTGAAGGGGGGGTGGTCTACGAGCAGTACTTC | CASSEGGVVYEQYF
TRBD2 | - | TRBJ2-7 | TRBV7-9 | TGTGCCAGCAGCCTTGACTTACTAGCGACCTACGAGCAGTACTTC | CASSLDLLATYEQYF
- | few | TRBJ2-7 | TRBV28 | TGTGCCAGCAGTTTAGGGAGCTCCTACGAGCAGTACTTC | CASSLGSSYEQYF
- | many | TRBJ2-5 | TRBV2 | TGTGCCAGCAGTGAACAAGGGGGGGGCCAAGAGACCCAGTACTTC | CASSEQGGGQETQYF
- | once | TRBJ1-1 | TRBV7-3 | TGTGCCAGCAGCTTAGGGCCAGGCCCCGCTGGCTTTGAAGCTTTCTTT | CASSLGPGPAGFEAFF
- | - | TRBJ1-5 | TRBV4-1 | TGCGCCAGCAGCCAACGGTCGAATGGCAATCAGCCCCAGCATTTT | CASSQRSNGNQPQHF
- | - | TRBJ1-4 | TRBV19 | TGTGCCAGTAGACCCGAATACTATGAAAAACTGTTTTTT | CASRPEYYEKLFF
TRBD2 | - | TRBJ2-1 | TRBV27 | TGTGCCAGCAGTCCCTACGGCGGGGGGGCGAATGAGCAGTTCTTC | CASSPYGGGANEQFF
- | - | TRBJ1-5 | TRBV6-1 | TGTGCCAGCAGTGAAACCGGGGGTGGTCAGCCCCAGCATTTT | CASSETGGGQPQHF
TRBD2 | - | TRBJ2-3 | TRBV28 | TGTGCCAGCAGTAATATAGCGGGAGGGTCCCCAGATTCGGTAACAGATACGCAGTATTTT | CASSNIAGGSPDSVTDTQYF
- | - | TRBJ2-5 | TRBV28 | TGTGCCAGCAGTTTAGGAAGGGGGGGGACAGGACAAGAGACCCAGTACTTC | CASSLGRGGTGQETQYF
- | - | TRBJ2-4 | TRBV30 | TGTGCCGGTCCGGGACCTGGGGACATTCAGTACTTC | CAGPGPGDIQYF
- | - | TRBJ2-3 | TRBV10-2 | TGCGCCAGCAGTGAGTCGGGGGGGCCCACAGATACGCAGTATTTT | CASSESGGPTDTQYF
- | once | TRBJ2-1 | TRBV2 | TGTGCCAGCAGCCATATAAGACTAGGCGACAATGAGCAGTTCTTC | CASSHIRLGDNEQFF
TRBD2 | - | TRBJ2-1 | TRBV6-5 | TGTGCCAGCAGGGGTACTAGCGACAATGAGCAGTTCTTC | CASRGTSDNEQFF
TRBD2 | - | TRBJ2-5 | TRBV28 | TGTGCCAGCAGTTTTGGGCTAGCGGGAGGAGAGACCCAGTACTTC | CASSFGLAGGETQYF
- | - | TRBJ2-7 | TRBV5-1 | TGCGCCAGCAGCTTGGTAGGGGCAGGGTCTCGCGAGCAGTACTTC | CASSLVGAGSREQYF
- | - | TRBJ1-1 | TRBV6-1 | TGTGCCAGCAGTGACAGGGCGGGAGGCACTGAAGCTTTCTTT | CASSDRAGGTEAFF
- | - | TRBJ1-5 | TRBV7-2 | TGTGCCAGCAGTAATTGGGGCGATCAGCCCCAGCATTTT | CASSNWGDQPQHF
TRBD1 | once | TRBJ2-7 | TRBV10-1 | TGCGCCAGCAGCGCCGGGACAGAGTACTACGAGCAGTACTTC | CASSAGTEYYEQYF
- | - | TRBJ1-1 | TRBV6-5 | TGTGCCAGCAGTACCCCGGGGTCAGGAACTGAAGCTTTCTTT | CASSTPGSGTEAFF
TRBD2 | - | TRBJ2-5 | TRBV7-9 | TGTGCCAGCACCTCTGAGACTAGCAGCCAGTACTTC | CASTSETSSQYF
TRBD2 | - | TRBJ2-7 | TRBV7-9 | TGTGCCAGCAGCTTAGTTGGCGGGAGCGGATACGAGCAGTACTTC | CASSLVGGSGYEQYF
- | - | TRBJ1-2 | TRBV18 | TGTGCCAGCTCACCTTCAGGACTGGGAGCGGACTATGGCTACACCTTC | CASSPSGLGADYGYTF
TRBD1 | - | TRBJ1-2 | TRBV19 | TGTGCCAGTAGTAGTAGGGACAGCGGAGTATCTAACTATGGCTACACCTTC | CASSSRDSGVSNYGYTF
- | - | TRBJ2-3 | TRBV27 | TGTGCCAGCAGCCCTGTTGGAGTCCAGGGTCCAGATACGCAGTATTTT | CASSPVGVQGPDTQYF